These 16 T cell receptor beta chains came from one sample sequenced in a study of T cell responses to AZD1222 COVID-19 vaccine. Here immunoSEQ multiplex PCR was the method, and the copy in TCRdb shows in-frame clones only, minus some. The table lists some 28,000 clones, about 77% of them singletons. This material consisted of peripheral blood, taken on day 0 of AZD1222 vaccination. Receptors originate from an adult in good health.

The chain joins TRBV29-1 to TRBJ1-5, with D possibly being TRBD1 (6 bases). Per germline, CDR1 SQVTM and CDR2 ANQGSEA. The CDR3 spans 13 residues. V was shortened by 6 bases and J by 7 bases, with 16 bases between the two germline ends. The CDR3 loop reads CSVRGGIDQPQHF. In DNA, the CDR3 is TGCAGCGTCAGAGGGGGGATAGACCAGCCCCAGCATTTT.

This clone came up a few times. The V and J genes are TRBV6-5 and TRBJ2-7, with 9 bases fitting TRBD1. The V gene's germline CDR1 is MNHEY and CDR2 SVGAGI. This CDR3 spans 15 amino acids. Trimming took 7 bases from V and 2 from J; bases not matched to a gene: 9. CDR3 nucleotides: TGTGCCAGCACGGTGGGAGGACAGGGGCCCTACGAGCAGTACTTC. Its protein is CASTVGGQGPYEQYF.

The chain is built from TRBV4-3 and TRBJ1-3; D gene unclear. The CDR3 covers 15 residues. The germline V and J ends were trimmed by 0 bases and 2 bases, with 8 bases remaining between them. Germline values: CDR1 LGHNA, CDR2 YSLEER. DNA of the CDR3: TGCGCCAGCAGCCAAGAAGGCATACCTGGAAACACCATATATTTT. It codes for CASSQEGIPGNTIYF.

The DNA of the CDR3 is TGTGCCAGCCAACTGGGGGGGGGCCAAGAGACCCAGTACTTC. As protein: CASQLGGGQETQYF. This chain links TRBV6-5 with TRBJ2-5; 7 nucleotides match TRBD2. Germline V lookup: CDR1 MNHEY, CDR2 SVGAGI. With V trimmed by 8 bases and J by 1 base, 7 bases remained unmatched. The CDR3 covers 14 residues.

The CDR3 DNA reads as TGTGCCAGCAGCGCGGGGACAGAAGAGAACACTGAAGCTTTCTTT. Amino acid sequence: CASSAGTEENTEAFF. The chain has TRBV11-3 and TRBJ1-1; TRBD1 aligns across 7 bases. Germline-derived CDR1 and CDR2 are SGHNT and YENEEA. V was pared by 5 bases and J by 1 base, with 7 bases of the junction left unmatched. The CDR3 totals 15 residues.

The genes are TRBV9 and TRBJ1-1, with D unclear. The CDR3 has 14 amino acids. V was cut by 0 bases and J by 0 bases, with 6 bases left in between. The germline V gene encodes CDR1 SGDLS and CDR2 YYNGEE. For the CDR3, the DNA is TGTGCCAGCAGCGTAGTTCCGATGAACACTGAAGCTTTCTTT. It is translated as CASSVVPMNTEAFF.

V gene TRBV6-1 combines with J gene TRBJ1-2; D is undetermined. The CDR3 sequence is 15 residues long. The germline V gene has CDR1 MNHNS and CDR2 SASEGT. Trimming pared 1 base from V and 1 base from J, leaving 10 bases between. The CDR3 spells CASSEGRAVNYGYTF. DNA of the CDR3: TGTGCCAGCAGTGAAGGGAGGGCAGTTAACTATGGCTACACCTTC.

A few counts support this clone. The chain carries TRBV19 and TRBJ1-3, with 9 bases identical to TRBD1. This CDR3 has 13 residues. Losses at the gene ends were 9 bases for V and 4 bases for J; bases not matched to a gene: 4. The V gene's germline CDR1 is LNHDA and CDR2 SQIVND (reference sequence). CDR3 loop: CASEQGAGNTIYF. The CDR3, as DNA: TGTGCCAGCGAACAGGGGGCCGGAAACACCATATATTTT.

DNA of the CDR3: TGTGCCAGCAGTTTCTCAGTGAACACTGAAGCTTTCTTT. It yields the protein CASSFSVNTEAFF. This rearrangement joins TRBV12-3 or TRBV12-4 to TRBJ1-1; no reliable D call. The CDR3 runs 13 residues. Deletions cut 3 bases from V and 0 bases from J, with 5 bases between.

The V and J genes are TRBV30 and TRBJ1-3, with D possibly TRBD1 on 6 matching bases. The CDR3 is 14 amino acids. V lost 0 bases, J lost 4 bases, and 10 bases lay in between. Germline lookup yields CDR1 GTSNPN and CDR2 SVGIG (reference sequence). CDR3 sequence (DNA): TGTGCCTGGAGTGTAGGGGGGTTCGGAAACACCATATATTTT. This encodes CAWSVGGFGNTIYF.

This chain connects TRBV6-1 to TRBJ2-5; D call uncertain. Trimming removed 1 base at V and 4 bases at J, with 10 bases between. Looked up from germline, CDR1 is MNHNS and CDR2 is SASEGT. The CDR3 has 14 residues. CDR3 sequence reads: CASSEDPGRETQYF. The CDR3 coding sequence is TGTGCCAGCAGTGAAGACCCAGGTAGAGAGACCCAGTACTTC.

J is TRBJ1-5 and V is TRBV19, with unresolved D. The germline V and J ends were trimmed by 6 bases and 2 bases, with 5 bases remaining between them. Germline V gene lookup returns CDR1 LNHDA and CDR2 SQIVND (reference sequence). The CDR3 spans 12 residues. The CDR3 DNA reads TGTGCCAGTAGCTTGGGCAATCAGCCCCAGCATTTT. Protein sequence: CASSLGNQPQHF.

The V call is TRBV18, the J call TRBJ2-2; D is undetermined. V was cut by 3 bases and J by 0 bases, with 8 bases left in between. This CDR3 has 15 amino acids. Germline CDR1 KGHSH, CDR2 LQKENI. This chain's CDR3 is CASSPPGANTGELFF. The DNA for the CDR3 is TGTGCCAGCTCACCCCCAGGAGCGAACACCGGGGAGCTGTTTTTT.

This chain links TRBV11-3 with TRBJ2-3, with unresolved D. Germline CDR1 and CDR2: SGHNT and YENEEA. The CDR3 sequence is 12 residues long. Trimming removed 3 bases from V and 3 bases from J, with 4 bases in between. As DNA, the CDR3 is TGTGCCAGCAGCTTTTGGACAGATACGCAGTATTTT. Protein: CASSFWTDTQYF.

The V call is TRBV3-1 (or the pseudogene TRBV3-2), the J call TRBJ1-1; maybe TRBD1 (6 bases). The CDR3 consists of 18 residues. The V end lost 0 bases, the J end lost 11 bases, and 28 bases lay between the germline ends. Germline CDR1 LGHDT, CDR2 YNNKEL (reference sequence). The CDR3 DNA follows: TGTGCCAGCAGCCAAGATAGGGGGGAGCGAAGAAGATCCGAGAACGCTTTCTTT. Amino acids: CASSQDRGERRRSENAFF.

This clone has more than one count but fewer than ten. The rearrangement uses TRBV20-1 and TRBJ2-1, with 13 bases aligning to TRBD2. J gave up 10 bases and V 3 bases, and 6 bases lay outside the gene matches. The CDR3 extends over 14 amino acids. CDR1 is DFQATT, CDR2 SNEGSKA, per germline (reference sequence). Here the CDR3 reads CSASTSGGAREQFF. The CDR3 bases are TGCAGTGCTAGTACTAGCGGGGGGGCACGGGAGCAGTTCTTC.